A single sample gave rise to the 14 T cell receptor beta chains below, sequenced in a study of cytomegalovirus exposure and HLA in healthy donors. Amplification used 60 Vbeta primers and 13 Jbeta primers. Sequencing used immunoSEQ multiplex PCR; TCRdb keeps in-frame clones, though not all of them. The repertoire consists of roughly 120,000 clones, with less than 80% occurring once and the leading ten covering 6.6%. The source material was PBMCs. These receptors all stem from a man in his forties in good health and CMV-seropositive.

The chain combines TRBV6-6 with TRBJ1-2; 8 bases agree with TRBD1. The CDR3 has 13 amino acids. The J segment lost 6 bases and the V segment lost 6 bases, leaving 6 bases of the junction unmatched. Per the germline V gene, CDR1 is MNHNY and CDR2 is SVGAGI (reference sequence). CDR3: CASSPTGGNGYTF. The CDR3 region has the DNA TGTGCCAGCAGCCCAACAGGGGGGAATGGCTACACCTTC.

This chain links TRBV27 with TRBJ1-5, with no clear D. Deletions cut 3 bases from V and 4 bases from J, with 10 bases between. CDR1 is MNHEY, CDR2 SMNVEV, per germline (reference sequence). The CDR3 extends over 14 amino acids. The CDR3 is CASSFGSGNQPQHF. CDR3 sequence (DNA): TGTGCCAGCAGTTTCGGCAGCGGGAATCAGCCCCAGCATTTT.

The chain links TRBV15 to TRBJ2-3; TRBD2 matches 10 bases. From germline, CDR1 is LNHNV and CDR2 YYDKDF (reference sequence). CDR3 length equals 16 residues. The ends lost 0 bases at V and 0 bases at J; junction bases unmatched: 0. The CDR3 protein is CATSRETSGSTDTQYF. DNA of the CDR3: TGTGCCACCAGCAGAGAGACTAGCGGGAGCACAGATACGCAGTATTTT.

The rearrangement joins TRBV9 to TRBJ2-2, with a weak D call TRBD2 (7 bases). This CDR3 region has 15 residues. Trimming pared 0 bases from V and 5 bases from J, leaving 11 bases between. Germline-derived CDR1 and CDR2 are SGDLS and YYNGEE. CDR3 in DNA: TGTGCCAGCAGCGTAGATGGGGGGGCTACCGGGGAGCTGTTTTTT. It yields the protein CASSVDGGATGELFF. The complete variable domain, with remaining parts taken from reference TRBV9 and TRBJ2-2, reads DSGVTQTPKHLITATGQRVTLRCSPRSGDLSVYWYQQSLDQGLQFLIQYYNGEERAKGNILERFSAQQFPDLHSELNLSSLELGDSALYFCASSVDGGATGELFFGEGSRLTVL.

The genes are TRBV7-9 and TRBJ2-7; D unclear. Germline assignment: CDR1 SEHNR and CDR2 FQNEAQ (reference sequence). V dropped 5 bases and J dropped 5 bases, with 13 bases sitting between them. CDR3 length: 13 amino acids. CDR3: CASSQLVSNEQYF. The CDR3 DNA follows: TGTGCCAGCAGCCAGCTAGTTAGCAACGAGCAGTACTTC.

J is TRBJ2-3 and V is TRBV27; perhaps TRBD2 as D (6 bases). The V gene's germline CDR1 is MNHEY and CDR2 SMNVEV (reference sequence). The CDR3 spans 14 residues. The V end was cut by 10 bases, the J end by 1 base, with 15 bases between. CDR3 loop: CATAEGLGTDTQYF. CDR3 nucleotides: TGTGCCACCGCGGAGGGTCTTGGCACAGATACGCAGTATTTT.

This clone has just one count. The same CDR3 is also encoded by other DNA sequences in this sample. The chain is built from TRBV11-3 and TRBJ2-1; 9 bases line up with TRBD2. This CDR3 is 15 amino acids long. V was pared by 4 bases and J by 3 bases, with 4 bases of the junction left unmatched. The germline V gene encodes CDR1 SGHNT and CDR2 YENEEA. CDR3 residues: CASSSGLASYNEQFF. The CDR3 DNA sequence: TGTGCCAGCAGCTCGGGACTAGCAAGCTACAATGAGCAGTTCTTC.

The gene calls are TRBV30 and TRBJ1-1; the match to TRBD1 covers 7 bases. This CDR3 comprises 14 residues. Germline V gene data show CDR1 as GTSNPN and CDR2 as SVGIG (reference sequence). J was trimmed by 1 base and V by 5 bases; bases with no gene match: 7. The CDR3 DNA is TGTGCCTGGGATATACAGGGGTCGAACACTGAAGCTTTCTTT. Protein: CAWDIQGSNTEAFF. Filled out from reference TRBV30 and TRBJ1-1, the complete variable domain reads SQTIHQWPATLVQPVGSPLSLECTVEGTSNPNLYWYRQAAGRGLQLLFYSVGIGQISSEVPQNLSASRPQDRQFILSSKKLLLSDSGFYLCAWDIQGSNTEAFFGQGTRLTVV.

This clone showed up just a few times. The chain joins TRBV7-8 to TRBJ1-6; D is ambiguous. V was trimmed by 1 base and J by 8 bases, leaving 6 bases between them. This CDR3 is 13 amino acids long. Germline-derived CDR1 and CDR2 are SGHVS and FQNEAQ. The CDR3: CASSLVRDSPLHF. CDR3 coding DNA: TGTGCCAGCAGCTTAGTCCGGGATTCACCCCTCCACTTT.

V usage is TRBV28 and J usage is TRBJ1-1, with 9 bases that match TRBD1. Germline V gene sequence: CDR1 MDHEN, CDR2 SYDVKM. The V segment lost 2 bases and the J segment 4 bases; nucleotides outside the gene matches: 23. The CDR3 has 21 amino acids. CDR3 loop: CASSLPFIGTGFFSGGTEAFF. As DNA, the CDR3 is TGTGCCAGCAGTTTACCCTTTATTGGGACAGGGTTTTTTTCCGGCGGCACTGAAGCTTTCTTT. Full variable domain (outside the CDR3, taken from reference TRBV28 and TRBJ1-1): DVKVTQSSRYLVKRTGEKVFLECVQDMDHENMFWYRQDPGLGLRLIYFSYDVKMKEKGDIPEGYSVSREKKERFSLILESASTNQTSMYLCASSLPFIGTGFFSGGTEAFFGQGTRLTVV.

This rearrangement joins TRBV5-6 to TRBJ2-3, with D maybe TRBD1 (6 bases). Germline assignment: CDR1 SGHDT and CDR2 YYEEEE. CDR3 size: 13 residues. The ends were cut back, 0 bases at V and 6 bases at J, with 8 bases in the middle. CDR3 nucleotide sequence: TGTGCCAGCAGCTTGGGGGGGCCCGATACGCAGTATTTT. It is translated as CASSLGGPDTQYF. Using reference TRBV5-6 and TRBJ2-3 for the parts outside the CDR3, the full variable domain is DAGVTQSPTHLIKTRGQQVTLRCSPKSGHDTVSWYQQALGQGPQFIFQYYEEEERQRGNFPDRFSGHQFPNYSSELNVNALLLGDSALYLCASSLGGPDTQYFGPGTRLTVL.

The genes are TRBV5-1 and TRBJ2-7, with 13 bases lining up with TRBD2. V dropped 3 bases and J dropped 2; count of bases not matched to a gene: 2. CDR3 length equals 15 residues. CDR1 is SGHRS and CDR2 is YFSETQ in the germline V gene. The CDR3 DNA reads as TGCGCCAGCAGCTCTGGGACTAGCGGGACCTACGAGCAGTACTTC. This translates into CASSSGTSGTYEQYF.

This rearrangement joins TRBV7-9 to TRBJ1-2; 8 bases are shared with TRBD1. Germline values: CDR1 SEHNR, CDR2 FQNEAQ (reference sequence). The CDR3 is made up of 14 amino acids. J lost 4 bases, V lost 5 bases, and 6 bases had no gene match. CDR3 in amino acids: CASSMGTGIYGYTF. The CDR3 DNA sequence: TGTGCCAGCAGCATGGGGACAGGCATCTATGGCTACACCTTC.

This clone was found a few times. V is TRBV2 and J is TRBJ2-6, with TRBD1 matching 7 bases. CDR1 is SNHLY, CDR2 FYNNEI, per germline. The length of the CDR3 is 17 residues. The ends lost 1 base at V and 0 bases at J; junction bases unmatched: 3. CDR3 sequence: CASSEGQGNSGANVLTF. The CDR3 DNA sequence: TGTGCCAGCAGTGAAGGACAGGGAAACTCTGGGGCCAACGTCCTGACTTTC.